Below, 26 T cell receptor beta chains from the same sample are listed, as sequenced in a study of blood T cell repertoires in COVID-19. Profiled with immunoSEQ multiplex PCR; TCRdb holds only in-frame clones, not every one. The sample carries about 190,000 clones, about 88% recorded once. Material for sequencing was peripheral blood. Receptors were obtained from a woman under 40 with active or convalescent COVID-19.

The chain combines TRBV10-3 with TRBJ1-5; maybe TRBD1 (5 bases). CDR1 is ENHRY, CDR2 SYGVKD, per germline. The length of the CDR3 is 16 residues. V lost 0 bases and J lost 1, with 10 bases in between. CDR3 sequence reads: CAISESWSGSNQPQHF. The CDR3 coding sequence is TGTGCCATCAGTGAGTCGTGGTCAGGGAGCAATCAGCCCCAGCATTTT.

This chain connects TRBV13 to TRBJ2-3; D perhaps matches TRBD1 (6 bases). CDR1 is PRHDT, CDR2 FYEKMQ, per germline (reference sequence). The CDR3 covers 14 residues. With 2 bases removed from V and 5 bases from J, the gap between germline ends came to 11 bases. The CDR3 sequence is CASSLQGRIDTQYF. The CDR3 DNA reads TGTGCCAGCAGCTTACAGGGGCGGATAGATACGCAGTATTTT.

V usage is TRBV20-1 and J usage is TRBJ2-7; TRBD2 might be the D (6 bases). Trimming pared 6 bases from V and 2 bases from J, leaving 14 bases between. The germline V gene encodes CDR1 DFQATT and CDR2 SNEGSKA (reference sequence). The CDR3 sequence is 13 residues long. The CDR3 DNA reads TGCAGTGCCAGTCGTCGGGAGCCCTACGAGCAGTACTTC. This sequence encodes CSASRREPYEQYF.

The V call is TRBV6-1, the J call TRBJ1-1; the D is unclear. The length of the CDR3 is 13 residues. Germline-derived CDR1 and CDR2 are MNHNS and SASEGT. The V gene lost 3 bases and the J gene lost 1 base, with 6 bases spanning the gap. The CDR3 nucleotides are TGTGCCAGCAGTGATAGCCCGAACACTGAAGCTTTCTTT. Translated, it gives CASSDSPNTEAFF.

V usage is TRBV19 and J usage is TRBJ2-7; TRBD1 matches at 8 bases. V gave up 6 bases and J gave up 2 bases; unmatched junction bases: 12. Per the germline V gene, CDR1 is LNHDA and CDR2 is SQIVND (reference sequence). This CDR3 contains 16 residues. CDR3 in DNA: TGTGCCAGTAGCTCCCCGCGACAGGGGTCAACCTACGAGCAGTACTTC. Translation: CASSSPRQGSTYEQYF.

The gene calls are TRBV19 and TRBJ1-5; 10 bases fit TRBD1. The CDR3 has 16 residues. V was clipped by 9 bases and J by 2 bases; unmatched bases: 10. CDR1 and CDR2 (germline): LNHDA, SQIVND (reference sequence). The CDR3 region is CASGRIGTGGNQPQHF. DNA for the CDR3: TGTGCCAGCGGGCGTATTGGGACAGGGGGCAATCAGCCCCAGCATTTT.

The CDR3 region is CASSLPGQGITDTQYF. The CDR3 bases are TGTGCCAGCAGTTTACCGGGACAGGGGATCACAGATACGCAGTATTTT. The chain combines TRBV28 with TRBJ2-3; the match to TRBD1 covers 10 bases. Trimming took 2 bases from V and 2 from J; bases not matched to a gene: 4. Germline CDR1 reads MDHEN; CDR2 reads SYDVKM. This CDR3 is 16 amino acids long.

The chain combines TRBV24-1 with TRBJ2-1; 9 nucleotides line up with TRBD1. This CDR3 contains 17 residues. CDR1 KGHDR and CDR2 SFDVKD come from the germline V gene. J gave up 8 bases and V 4 bases, and 14 bases lay outside the gene matches. CDR3 protein: CATSDPATGQGIDEQFF. The CDR3 DNA reads TGTGCCACCAGTGACCCAGCCACGGGACAGGGTATCGATGAGCAGTTCTTC.

This rearrangement joins TRBV19 to TRBJ1-1, with D uncertain. The CDR3 spans 14 residues. Germline CDR1 reads LNHDA; CDR2 reads SQIVND (reference sequence). Trimming took 8 bases from V and 1 from J, leaving 14 bases between them. The CDR3 spells CASYPTQENTEAFF. The CDR3 bases are TGTGCCAGTTATCCTACCCAGGAGAACACTGAAGCTTTCTTT.

The V and J genes are TRBV7-9 and TRBJ1-1; no reliable D call. This CDR3 region has 15 residues. Germline assignment: CDR1 SEHNR and CDR2 FQNEAQ (reference sequence). V dropped 2 bases and J dropped 3 bases, with 13 bases sitting between them. The CDR3 region is CASSLIVLGDTEAFF. The DNA of the CDR3 is TGTGCCAGCAGCTTAATTGTTCTCGGAGACACTGAAGCTTTCTTT.

V gene TRBV30 combines with J gene TRBJ1-2, with D possibly matching TRBD1 (6 bases). V lost 3 bases, J lost 4 bases, and 12 bases lay in between. Germline values: CDR1 GTSNPN, CDR2 SVGIG (reference sequence). This CDR3 is built from 13 residues. The CDR3 loop is CAWSGGRGYGYTF. Here the CDR3 DNA reads TGTGCCTGGAGCGGGGGGCGAGGCTATGGCTACACCTTC.

V and J are TRBV28 and TRBJ2-1; 11 nucleotides align to TRBD2. V lost 3 bases to trimming and J lost 6 bases; unmatched junction nucleotides: 7. This CDR3 is 16 amino acids long. From germline, CDR1 is MDHEN and CDR2 SYDVKM. CDR3 DNA sequence: TGTGCCAGCAGTTTTCTCCTAGCGGGAGGCCCCAATGAGCAGTTCTTC. Residues: CASSFLLAGGPNEQFF.

The genes are TRBV30 and TRBJ2-1; 8 nucleotides line up with TRBD2. Germline CDR1 and CDR2: GTSNPN and SVGIG (reference sequence). This CDR3 is 15 amino acids long. After removal of 1 base from V and 4 bases from J, the junction contained 6 bases not matched to a gene. The CDR3 is CAWSDLASGYNEQFF. The DNA of the CDR3 is TGTGCCTGGAGTGATCTGGCTAGCGGGTACAATGAGCAGTTCTTC.

The chain couples TRBV18 to TRBJ1-3; D is uncertain. The V and J ends lost 3 bases and 0 bases respectively, with 12 bases between them. CDR3 length: 16 residues. Germline CDR1 KGHSH, CDR2 LQKENI. CDR3 amino acids: CASSPSIDYSGNTIYF. CDR3 DNA sequence: TGTGCCAGCTCACCTAGTATCGACTACTCTGGAAACACCATATATTTT.

Here the CDR3 DNA reads TGTGCCAGCTCACCGGACCAGATTCGGGACGGGGAGCTGTTTTTT. Protein product: CASSPDQIRDGELFF. The chain combines TRBV18 with TRBJ2-2, with D perhaps TRBD2 (5 bases). CDR3 length: 15 amino acids. The germline CDR1 and CDR2 sequences are KGHSH and LQKENI. V lost 3 bases and J 7 bases, leaving 15 bases between the germline ends.

The genes are TRBV30 and TRBJ2-1; maybe TRBD1 (6 bases). This CDR3 is built from 12 residues. V was shortened by 3 bases and J by 9 bases, with 12 bases between the two germline ends. Germline V gene lookup returns CDR1 GTSNPN and CDR2 SVGIG (reference sequence). CDR3 protein: CAWSFQGTEQFF. Here the CDR3 DNA reads TGTGCCTGGAGCTTTCAGGGGACTGAGCAGTTCTTC.

The chain joins TRBV28 to TRBJ1-5, with 8 bases identical to TRBD1. The CDR3 is 18 residues long. Germline-derived CDR1 and CDR2 are MDHEN and SYDVKM. V shed 7 bases, J shed 0 bases, and the junction held 14 bases outside the gene matches. The CDR3 region is CASTPWRQGYYSNQPQHF. CDR3 in DNA: TGTGCCAGCACCCCATGGAGACAGGGGTATTATAGCAATCAGCCCCAGCATTTT. Using reference TRBV28 and TRBJ1-5 for the parts outside the CDR3, the full variable domain is DVKVTQSSRYLVKRTGEKVFLECVQDMDHENMFWYRQDPGLGLRLIYFSYDVKMKEKGDIPEGYSVSREKKERFSLILESASTNQTSMYLCASTPWRQGYYSNQPQHFGDGTRLSIL.

The chain joins TRBV18 to TRBJ2-3, with 9 positions matching TRBD2. The V gene's germline CDR1 is KGHSH and CDR2 LQKENI. The V segment lost 3 bases and the J segment 3 bases; nucleotides outside the gene matches: 7. The CDR3 length is 16 residues. CDR3 bases: TGTGCCAGCTCACCGCGGCTAGCGGGGAAGACAGATACGCAGTATTTT. It codes for CASSPRLAGKTDTQYF.

The J gene is TRBJ2-6, the V gene TRBV4-2, with D maybe TRBD2 (5 bases). CDR3 length: 18 amino acids. With 3 bases removed from V and 1 base from J, the gap between germline ends came to 16 bases. CDR1 LGHNA and CDR2 YNFKEQ come from the germline V gene. For the CDR3, the DNA is TGTGCCAGCAGCCAGACCCTCTCGGGGTTGTCTGGGGCCAACGTCCTGACTTTC. Residues: CASSQTLSGLSGANVLTF.

The gene calls are TRBV2 and TRBJ2-7, with D hard to call. This CDR3 has 13 residues. Trimming removed 7 bases at V and 0 bases at J, with 10 bases between. Germline lookup yields CDR1 SNHLY and CDR2 FYNNEI. CDR3 sequence reads: CASTLGGSYEQYF. DNA for the CDR3: TGTGCCAGCACCCTCGGTGGCTCCTACGAGCAGTACTTC.

The rearrangement uses TRBV7-9 and TRBJ1-4; D unresolved. V lost 3 bases and J lost 8, with 10 bases in between. The germline V gene has CDR1 SEHNR and CDR2 FQNEAQ (reference sequence). This CDR3 region has 13 residues. DNA of the CDR3: TGTGCCAGCAGCTTTTCGGGATCCGAAAAACTGTTTTTT. Protein product: CASSFSGSEKLFF.

The chain joins TRBV7-9 to TRBJ2-1, with TRBD2 matching over 12 bases. The CDR3 length is 16 residues. The V and J ends lost 11 bases and 5 bases, in that order; junction bases with no gene match: 13. From germline, CDR1 is SEHNR and CDR2 FQNEAQ (reference sequence). The CDR3 nucleotides read TGTGCCTCTTGGACGACTAGCGGGAGTTTGAACAATGAGCAGTTCTTC. Translated: CASWTTSGSLNNEQFF. Combining the CDR3 with reference TRBV7-9 and TRBJ2-1 gives the whole variable domain DTGVSQNPRHKITKRGQNVTFRCDPISEHNRLYWYRQTLGQGPEFLTYFQNEAQLEKSRLLSDRFSAERPKGSFSTLEIQRTEQGDSAMYLCASWTTSGSLNNEQFFGPGTRLTVL.

V usage is TRBV12-3 or TRBV12-4 and J usage is TRBJ1-2; TRBD1 is a possible D gene (6 bases). Deletions cut 4 bases from V and 5 bases from J, with 8 bases between. The CDR3 runs to 12 residues. The CDR3 DNA reads as TGTGCCAGCAGTTCAGGGGCTTATGGCTACACCTTC. This codes for CASSSGAYGYTF.

The chain links TRBV18 to TRBJ2-2; 13 bases fit TRBD2. Trimming took 4 bases from V and 7 from J; bases not matched to a gene: 6. This CDR3 contains 16 residues. Per germline, CDR1 KGHSH and CDR2 LQKENI. CDR3 coding DNA: TGTGCCAGCTCACTCGGACTAGCGGGAGCTATCGGGGAGCTGTTTTTT. It yields the protein CASSLGLAGAIGELFF.

V usage is TRBV4-1 and J usage is TRBJ2-5, with 8 bases fitting TRBD1. This CDR3 region has 16 residues. Losses at the gene ends were 2 bases for V and 4 bases for J; bases not matched to a gene: 9. CDR1 and CDR2 (germline): MGHRA, YSYEKL. The CDR3 spells CASSQPLRQGRETQYF. The CDR3 DNA reads as TGCGCCAGCAGCCAACCTCTTCGACAGGGGCGAGAGACCCAGTACTTC.

The J gene is TRBJ2-5, the V gene TRBV4-1; D not resolved. The V and J ends lost 1 base and 4 bases respectively, with 10 bases between them. The CDR3 length is 14 residues. Germline V gene lookup returns CDR1 MGHRA and CDR2 YSYEKL. The CDR3 DNA reads as TGCGCCAGCAGCCAAGTGGGCCGCTTAGAGACCCAGTACTTC. This encodes CASSQVGRLETQYF.